These T cell receptor beta chains were read from a single sample in a study of T cells in Graves' hyperthyroidism and ophthalmopathy. In TCRdb, the multiplex PCR reads were re-called with MiXCR into one record per CDR3 protein. This table has fewer than 650,000 distinct CDR3 sequences, 35% to 50% appearing once. Specimen: peripheral blood or thyroid tissue (not recorded which). All receptors derive from an adult woman with Graves' disease, either hyperthyroidism or ophthalmopathy (not recorded which). The CDR3 runs from the conserved cysteine through the conserved F or W. A D gene is named only where the DNA matches it firmly. The size field is filled for only some rows; it gives once, few, many or a size class.

V gene	D gene	clone size	J gene	CDR3 protein	CDR3 DNA
TRBV10-3	.	.	TRBJ2-6	CAISERGANVLTF	TGTGCCATCAGTGAGCGAGGTGCCAACGTCCTGACTTTC
TRBV6-5	.	many	TRBJ1-1	CASSYYPQRAEAFF	TGTGCCAGCAGTTACTATCCTCAAAGGGCTGAAGCTTTCTTT
TRBV20-1	.	few	TRBJ1-2	CSARENRGYTF	TGCAGTGCTAGAGAGAACAGGGGCTACACCTTC
TRBV29-1	TRBD2	many	TRBJ2-2	CSVEGVAGEVVGELFF	TGCAGCGTTGAAGGAGTAGCGGGAGAGGTAGTCGGGGAGCTGTTTTTT
TRBV7-3	.	.	TRBJ2-5	CASSLNSLDQYF	TGTGCCAGCAGCTTAAATTCGTTGGACCAGTACTTC
TRBV20-1	TRBD1	.	TRBJ1-1	CSAPQGAVNTEAFF	TGCAGTGCTCCTCAGGGGGCTGTGAACACTGAAGCTTTCTTT
TRBV29-1	TRBD1	few	TRBJ1-2	CSVHGTGDGGGYTF	TGCAGCGTCCACGGGACAGGGGATGGCGGGGGCTACACCTTC
TRBV20-1	TRBD1	many	TRBJ2-2	CSARDGGRGLANTGELFF	TGCAGTGCTAGAGATGGAGGCAGGGGGCTCGCGAACACCGGGGAGCTGTTTTTT
TRBV19	.	many	TRBJ2-7	CASSPKGSASGYEQYF	TGTGCCAGTAGTCCTAAGGGGAGTGCGTCAGGTTACGAGCAGTACTTC
TRBV2	.	few	TRBJ2-7	CASTPGHRLQYF	TGTGCCAGCACCCCGGGACATCGCCTGCAGTACTTC
TRBV6-1	.	.	TRBJ2-7	CASGLTGTYEQYF	TGTGCCAGCGGCCTAACGGGGACCTACGAGCAGTACTTC
TRBV20-1	.	.	TRBJ1-2	CSANVPRDTSGDDGYTF	TGCAGTGCCAACGTACCCCGGGACACTTCCGGGGACGATGGCTACACCTTC
TRBV7-2	.	.	TRBJ1-2	CTSSFGYGYTF	TGTACCAGCAGCTTTGGCTATGGCTACACCTTC
TRBV13	TRBD1	.	TRBJ1-6	CASSLGGGVSPLHF	TGTGCCAGCAGCTTGGGAGGGGGCGTTTCACCCCTGCACTTT
TRBV7-2	TRBD2	.	TRBJ2-7	CASSPRGKTGYEQYF	TGTGCCAGCAGCCCGCGGGGGAAAACGGGTTACGAGCAGTACTTC
TRBV3-1	.	.	TRBJ1-5	CASSPELSGNQPQHF	TGTGCCAGCAGCCCTGAATTATCCGGCAATCAGCCCCAGCATTTT
TRBV28	TRBD1	.	TRBJ1-5	CASSHRGRGNQPQHF	TGTGCCAGCAGTCACAGGGGGCGAGGCAATCAGCCCCAGCATTTT
TRBV29-1	TRBD1	.	TRBJ1-5	CSATRDSNPDQPQHF	TGCAGTGCCACCCGGGACAGTAACCCAGATCAGCCCCAGCATTTT
TRBV19	TRBD1	few	TRBJ1-1	CASIPRQGKLNTEAFF	TGTGCCAGTATCCCCAGACAGGGTAAGCTGAACACTGAAGCTTTCTTT
TRBV2	.	few	TRBJ2-2	CASSERTGELFF	TGTGCCAGCAGCGAGAGGACAGGGGAGCTGTTTTTT
TRBV20-1	.	many	TRBJ1-1	CSARSLRQHTEAFF	TGCAGTGCTCGCTCTTTGAGACAACACACTGAAGCTTTCTTT
TRBV19	TRBD1	.	TRBJ1-1	CASSYGQGVTEAFF	TGTGCCAGTAGCTACGGACAGGGGGTCACTGAAGCTTTCTTT
TRBV7-9	TRBD1	once	TRBJ2-1	CASRPGGDRDRGRNEQFF	TGTGCCAGCAGACCCGGGGGGGACCGGGACAGGGGGCGCAATGAGCAGTTCTTC
TRBV12-3/TRBV12-4	.	once	TRBJ1-1	CASSPLWAGRNTGAFF	TGTGCCAGCAGCCCCCTCTGGGCAGGCCGGAACACTGGAGCTTTCTTT
TRBV7-9	.	.	TRBJ2-1	CASSLNSRDEQFF	TGTGCCAGCAGCTTAAATTCGAGGGATGAGCAGTTCTTC
TRBV5-1	.	.	TRBJ2-2	CASRVRAEFNTGELFF	TGCGCCAGCAGGGTCAGGGCGGAGTTTAACACCGGGGAGCTGTTTTTT
TRBV24-1	TRBD1	few	TRBJ1-2	CATSQQGANGYTF	TGTGCCACCAGTCAACAGGGGGCTAATGGCTACACCTTC
TRBV7-3	.	.	TRBJ2-6	CASSLDSRNTETF	TGTGCCAGCAGCTTAGACAGCAGGAACACTGAAACTTTC
TRBV7-8	.	.	TRBJ2-7	CASSLSSYMAHEQYF	TGTGCCAGCAGCTTAAGTTCTTACATGGCGCACGAGCAGTACTTC
TRBV7-9	TRBD1	many	TRBJ1-3	CASSVGRGLENTIYF	TGTGCCAGCAGCGTAGGCAGGGGGCTGGAAAACACCATATATTTT
TRBV7-2	.	.	TRBJ2-3	CASTSTDTQYF	TGTGCCAGTACGAGCACAGATACGCAGTATTTT
TRBV7-6	.	few	TRBJ1-3	CASSLGGRVSSGNTIYF	TGTGCCAGCAGCTTAGGAGGGAGGGTCTCCTCTGGAAACACCATATATTTT
TRBV29-1	.	once	TRBJ2-7	CSVELGYYEQYF	TGCAGCGTTGAACTGGGGTACTACGAGCAGTACTTC
TRBV10-3	.	.	TRBJ1-2	CATQARGEGYTF	TGTGCCACCCAGGCCAGGGGAGAAGGCTACACCTTC
TRBV9	.	few	TRBJ1-5	CASSVTDQPQHF	TGTGCCAGCAGCGTCACCGATCAGCCCCAGCATTTT
TRBV7-6	.	few	TRBJ1-2	CASSPSGQTFYGYTF	TGTGCCAGCAGCCCATCGGGGCAGACCTTCTATGGCTACACCTTC
TRBV7-9	.	many	TRBJ2-2	CASSSPRGRENTGELFF	TGTGCCAGCAGCTCACCTCGGGGCAGGGAGAACACCGGGGAGCTGTTTTTT
TRBV9	.	once	TRBJ1-2	CTSSLSPTANYGYTF	TGTACCAGCAGCCTTAGTCCCACAGCTAACTATGGCTACACCTTC
TRBV2	.	.	TRBJ2-5	CASSTRGGEDQETQYF	TGTGCCAGCAGTACCCGGGGTGGGGAGGACCAAGAGACCCAGTACTTC
TRBV15	TRBD1	few	TRBJ2-1	CATSRGGQGHGNEQFF	TGTGCCACCAGCAGGGGAGGACAGGGACATGGTAATGAGCAGTTCTTC
TRBV9	TRBD1	.	TRBJ1-1	CASSDRGHTEAFF	TGTGCCAGCAGCGACAGGGGGCATACTGAAGCTTTCTTT
TRBV7-7	TRBD2	.	TRBJ2-2	CASSPQLAGGHTGELFF	TGTGCCAGCAGCCCTCAACTAGCGGGAGGGCACACCGGGGAGCTGTTTTTT
TRBV7-2	TRBD1	many	TRBJ2-5	CASSLEIRRGQETQYF	TGTGCCAGCAGCTTAGAAATCCGCCGGGGACAGGAGACCCAGTACTTC
TRBV15	.	.	TRBJ1-1	CATSSARDLQNTEAFF	TGTGCCACCAGCAGTGCCCGGGACCTACAGAACACTGAAGCTTTCTTT
TRBV2	TRBD1	many	TRBJ1-5	CASGQGEQPQHF	TGTGCCAGCGGACAGGGAGAGCAGCCCCAGCATTTT
TRBV29-1	.	.	TRBJ2-7	CSLAWGSYEQYF	TGCAGCTTGGCGTGGGGCTCCTACGAGCAGTACTTC
TRBV2	.	.	TRBJ1-1	CASSDFGENTEAFF	TGTGCCAGCAGTGATTTTGGGGAGAACACTGAAGCTTTCTTT
TRBV28	.	.	TRBJ2-5	CASSLVGNNEETQYF	TGTGCCAGCAGTTTAGTTGGGAACAACGAAGAGACCCAGTACTTC
TRBV7-9	TRBD1	few	TRBJ1-6	CASSWTGGNSPLHF	TGTGCCAGCAGTTGGACAGGGGGAAATTCACCCCTCCACTTT
TRBV20-1	TRBD1	.	TRBJ1-3	CSASPLDRGDQPSGNTIYF	TGCAGTGCTAGCCCCCTGGACAGGGGGGATCAGCCCTCTGGAAACACCATATATTTT
TRBV7-9	.	.	TRBJ2-7	CASSFALHRGEQYF	TGTGCCAGCAGTTTCGCGCTCCATAGAGGCGAGCAGTACTTC
TRBV10-3	.	.	TRBJ1-1	CAISARGGGYTEAFF	TGTGCCATCAGTGCTAGAGGTGGCGGTTACACTGAAGCTTTCTTT
TRBV5-1	.	.	TRBJ2-2	CASSLGAVVNTGELFF	TGCGCCAGCAGCTTGGGGGCAGTCGTGAACACCGGGGAGCTGTTTTTT
TRBV12-3/TRBV12-4	.	many	TRBJ1-2	CASSFYGPEGSGYTF	TGTGCCAGCAGTTTTTACGGCCCAGAGGGTTCAGGCTACACCTTC